This T cell receptor (beta chain) was captured by sequencing in a study of early T cells in non-severe SARS-CoV-2 infection. In its sample, this clonotype was seen many times. TCRdb itself ran the 5' RACE reads through MiXCR, one entry per CDR3 protein. The table has 30,000 to 40,000 distinct CDR3 sequences, more than 5% seen once. This TCR was sampled from an adult who was a healthcare worker with PCR-confirmed SARS-CoV-2 infection or an uninfected control (not recorded which). Sequenced input: whole blood.

The CDR3 bases are TGTGCCAGCAGCTTATTAGAACGGAAGAACACTGAAGCTTTCTTT. Translated, it gives CASSLLERKNTEAFF. V gene TRBV7-2 combines with J gene TRBJ1-1; D is unresolved. The germline gives CDR1 SGHTA, CDR2 FQGNSA. V was clipped by 2 bases and J by 1 base, with 11 bases between them. The CDR3 spans 15 residues.